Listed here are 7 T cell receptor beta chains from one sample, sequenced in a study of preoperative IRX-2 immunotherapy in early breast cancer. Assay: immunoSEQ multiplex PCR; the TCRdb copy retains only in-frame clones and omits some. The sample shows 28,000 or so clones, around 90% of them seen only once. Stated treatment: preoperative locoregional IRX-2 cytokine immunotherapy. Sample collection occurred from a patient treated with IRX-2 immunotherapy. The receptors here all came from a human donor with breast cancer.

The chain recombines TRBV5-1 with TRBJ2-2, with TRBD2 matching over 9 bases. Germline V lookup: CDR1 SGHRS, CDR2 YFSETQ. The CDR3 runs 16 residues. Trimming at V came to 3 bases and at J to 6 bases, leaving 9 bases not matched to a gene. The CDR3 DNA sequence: TGCGCCAGCAGCTCCCTAGGGACTAGCCATTCCGGGGAGCTGTTTTTT. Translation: CASSSLGTSHSGELFF.

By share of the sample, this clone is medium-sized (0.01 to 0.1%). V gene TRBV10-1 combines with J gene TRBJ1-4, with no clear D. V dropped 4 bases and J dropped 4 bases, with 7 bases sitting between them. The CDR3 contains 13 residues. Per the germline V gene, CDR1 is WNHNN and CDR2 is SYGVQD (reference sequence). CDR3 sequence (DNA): TGCGCCAGCAGTGCTTCGGGTAATGAAAAACTGTTTTTT. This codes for CASSASGNEKLFF.

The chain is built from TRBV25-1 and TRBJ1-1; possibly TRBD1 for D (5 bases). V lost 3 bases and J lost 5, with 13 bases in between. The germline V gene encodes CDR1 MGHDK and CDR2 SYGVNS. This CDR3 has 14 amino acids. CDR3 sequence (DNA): TGTGCCAGCAGTGATGTCCAGGGAAGGACTGAAGCTTTCTTT. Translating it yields CASSDVQGRTEAFF.

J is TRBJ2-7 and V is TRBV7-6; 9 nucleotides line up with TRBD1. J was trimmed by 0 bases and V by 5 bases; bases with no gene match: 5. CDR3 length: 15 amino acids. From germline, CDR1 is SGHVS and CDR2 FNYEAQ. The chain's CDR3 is CASSRGQGISYEQYF. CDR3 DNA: TGTGCCAGCAGCCGGGGACAGGGTATCTCCTACGAGCAGTACTTC.

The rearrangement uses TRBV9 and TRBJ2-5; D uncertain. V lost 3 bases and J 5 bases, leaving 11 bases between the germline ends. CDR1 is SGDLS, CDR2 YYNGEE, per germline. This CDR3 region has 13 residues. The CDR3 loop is CASSGGYAETQYF. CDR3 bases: TGTGCCAGCAGCGGCGGTTATGCGGAGACCCAGTACTTC.

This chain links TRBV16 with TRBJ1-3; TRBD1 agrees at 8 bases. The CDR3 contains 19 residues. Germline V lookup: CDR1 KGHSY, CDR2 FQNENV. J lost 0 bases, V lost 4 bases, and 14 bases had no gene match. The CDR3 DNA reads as TGTGCCAGCAGCCCTCGTGCCGGGACAGGTTCGGGCTCTGGAAACACCATATATTTT. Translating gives CASSPRAGTGSGSGNTIYF. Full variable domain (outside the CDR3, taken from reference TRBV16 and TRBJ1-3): GEEVAQTPKHLVRGEGQKAKLYCAPIKGHSYVFWYQQVLKNEFKFLISFQNENVFDETGMPKERFSAKCLPNSPCSLEIQATKLEDSAVYFCASSPRAGTGSGSGNTIYFGEGSWLTVV.

CDR3 amino acids: CATRSSGRTYEQYF. As DNA, the CDR3 is TGTGCCACCAGGTCTAGCGGGAGAACCTACGAGCAGTACTTC. The chain recombines TRBV6-5 with TRBJ2-7, with 10 bases fitting TRBD2. Per the germline V gene, CDR1 is MNHEY and CDR2 is SVGAGI. The CDR3 sequence is 14 residues long. With V trimmed by 10 bases and J by 2 bases, 8 bases remained unmatched.